A single sample gave rise to the 17 T cell receptor beta chains below, sequenced in a study of T cells of healthy individuals. TCRdb called the 5' RACE reads again in MiXCR, with one record for every CDR3 protein. Among approximately 100,000 distinct CDR3 sequences listed, approximately 18% were seen once. The origin of the receptors is a human donor in good health.

The gene calls are TRBV24-1 and TRBJ2-6, with D unresolved. The CDR3 covers 17 residues. Between the trimmed V and J ends, which lost 5 bases and 1 base, there was a span of 14 bases. CDR1 KGHDR and CDR2 SFDVKD come from the germline V gene. The CDR3 sequence: CATSAPWGRSGANVLTF. The CDR3 DNA reads TGTGCCACCAGTGCCCCGTGGGGTCGGTCTGGGGCCAACGTCCTGACTTTC.

This clonotype has a handful of counts. The chain couples TRBV7-2 to TRBJ2-3; weak D call: TRBD2 (5 bases). The V end lost 5 bases, the J end lost 6 bases, and 18 bases lay between the germline ends. Looked up from germline, CDR1 is SGHTA and CDR2 is FQGNSA. The CDR3 loop spans 15 amino acids. The CDR3 sequence is CASSTRGLATDTQYF. CDR3 sequence (DNA): TGTGCCAGCAGCACAAGAGGGCTAGCTACGGATACGCAGTATTTT.

This clonotype was seen only a few times. This chain uses TRBV4-3 with TRBJ1-1; D unresolved. Germline V CDR1 and CDR2: LGHNA, YSLEER. V was shortened by 1 base and J by 3 bases, with 9 bases between the two germline ends. CDR3 length: 14 residues. The DNA of the CDR3 is TGCGCCAGCAGCCAAGGATATGGGGACACTGAAGCTTTCTTT. Translation: CASSQGYGDTEAFF.

This clonotype was counted only a few times. V usage is TRBV11-2 and J usage is TRBJ1-1; unclear D gene. V lost 4 bases, J lost 0 bases, and 9 bases lay in between. CDR1 and CDR2 from the germline V gene are SGHAT and FQNNGV. The CDR3 is made up of 14 amino acids. CDR3 sequence: CASSSVTMNTEAFF. DNA for the CDR3: TGTGCCAGCAGCTCAGTTACAATGAACACTGAAGCTTTCTTT. Full variable domain (outside the CDR3, taken from reference TRBV11-2 and TRBJ1-1): EAGVAQSPRYKIIEKRQSVAFWCNPISGHATLYWYQQILGQGPKLLIQFQNNGVVDDSQLPKDRFSAERLKGVDSTLKIQPAKLEDSAVYLCASSSVTMNTEAFFGQGTRLTVV.

This clonotype was picked up many times. The J gene is TRBJ2-7, the V gene TRBV3-2; the table names TRBD1, a call not compared with the DNA. TRBV3-2 is marked as a pseudogene. CDR3 length: 16 amino acids. CDR3 nucleotide sequence: TGTGCCAGCAGCCAAGACTCGAGGGGGAAACTCTACGAGCAGTACTTC. It yields the protein CASSQDSRGKLYEQYF.

The V and J genes are TRBV2 and TRBJ1-1; no firm D call. The CDR3 contains 13 residues. CDR1 and CDR2 from the germline V gene are SNHLY and FYNNEI. V was shortened by 5 bases and J by 4 bases, with 11 bases between the two germline ends. The CDR3 region has the DNA TGTGCCAGCAGTACCGACATGGCCACTGAAGCTTTCTTT. Encoded protein: CASSTDMATEAFF.

CDR3 region: CASSPSSASTDTQYF. In nucleotides, the CDR3 is TGTGCCAGCAGCCCCTCCTCTGCTAGCACAGATACGCAGTATTTT. The rearrangement uses TRBV11-2 and TRBJ2-3; D remains unclear. Trimming cost V 5 bases and J 0 bases, with 12 bases left between them. This CDR3 is built from 15 residues. Germline V gives CDR1 SGHAT, CDR2 FQNNGV.

This clonotype was seen a few times. The rearrangement links TRBV27 to TRBJ2-1; 9 bases align to TRBD1. Germline trimming cut 8 bases from V and 3 bases from J; bases unmatched to any gene: 8. Germline CDR1 is MNHEY and CDR2 is SMNVEV (reference sequence). The CDR3 totals 15 residues. The CDR3: CASGKTGGFYNEQFF. CDR3 nucleotides: TGTGCCAGCGGCAAGACAGGGGGTTTCTACAATGAGCAGTTCTTC.

Comment on this clonotype: This could be a read error, since a much larger clone is one nucleotide away. The chain couples TRBV18 to TRBJ1-1; D might be TRBD1 (6 bases). The CDR3 has 15 amino acids. Germline assignment: CDR1 KGHSH and CDR2 LQKENI. Here the CDR3 reads CVSSHALRQDTEAFF. The CDR3 DNA is TGTGTCAGCTCACACGCCCTCCGACAGGACACTGAAGCTTTCTTT.

This clonotype was picked up a small number of times. The chain has TRBV20-1 and TRBJ1-2, with TRBD1 matching over 9 bases. CDR3 size: 13 residues. Unmatched junction bases numbered 6, after V lost 5 bases and J lost 5 bases. Germline CDR1 and CDR2: DFQATT and SNEGSKA (reference sequence). The CDR3 is CSAWGQGGYGYTF. The CDR3 DNA follows: TGCAGTGCTTGGGGACAGGGCGGATATGGCTACACCTTC.

This clonotype was recorded many times. The CDR3 sequence is CASKTGGNEQFF. In DNA, the CDR3 is TGTGCCAGTAAAACCGGCGGCAATGAGCAGTTCTTC. The chain is built from TRBV19 and TRBJ2-1, with unresolved D. V was shortened by 7 bases and J by 6 bases, with 10 bases between the two germline ends. The germline V gene encodes CDR1 LNHDA and CDR2 SQIVND (reference sequence). The CDR3 contains 12 residues.

CDR3 protein: CASSKATMNTEAFF. The CDR3 bases are TGTGCCAGCAGTAAGGCGACGATGAACACTGAAGCTTTCTTT. The V gene is TRBV7-2, the J gene TRBJ1-1; D unclear. Trimming pared 6 bases from V and 0 bases from J, leaving 11 bases between. CDR1 and CDR2 (germline): SGHTA, FQGNSA. CDR3 length equals 14 residues.

This clonotype has more than one count but fewer than ten. This chain links TRBV20-1 with TRBJ1-5, with D possibly TRBD1 on 6 matching bases. The CDR3 is 17 amino acids. Germline V gene lookup returns CDR1 DFQATT and CDR2 SNEGSKA (reference sequence). V was shortened by 7 bases and J by 0 bases, with 22 bases between the two germline ends. Here the CDR3 reads CSGRGGHAAYSNQPQHF. The CDR3 DNA is TGCAGTGGCCGAGGGGGACATGCAGCCTATAGCAATCAGCCCCAGCATTTT.

This chain links TRBV6-5 with TRBJ2-7; tentatively, D is TRBD1 (5 bases). V lost 4 bases to trimming and J lost 1 base, with 14 bases between them. Per germline, CDR1 MNHEY and CDR2 SVGAGI. This CDR3 is 15 amino acids long. CDR3 protein: CASSSPSAGSYEQYF. The CDR3 DNA reads TGTGCCAGCAGTTCCCCGTCGGCAGGGTCCTACGAGCAGTACTTC.

This clonotype was detected many times. The chain has TRBV20-1 and TRBJ1-5; a weak D match, TRBD1 (6 bases). The germline V and J ends were trimmed by 7 bases and 4 bases, with 17 bases remaining between them. This CDR3 has 14 amino acids. Germline V gene sequence: CDR1 DFQATT, CDR2 SNEGSKA (reference sequence). The CDR3 protein is CSVSRTENNQPQHF. As DNA, the CDR3 is TGCAGTGTCTCGAGGACAGAGAATAATCAGCCCCAGCATTTT.

This clonotype was picked up many times. The chain is built from TRBV30 and TRBJ2-2, with 7 bases lining up with TRBD2. CDR1 is GTSNPN, CDR2 SVGIG, per germline (reference sequence). The CDR3 has 15 amino acids. V gave up 3 bases and J gave up 3 bases; unmatched junction bases: 7. CDR3 nucleotides: TGTGCCTGGAGGTGGGGGGGTGCGGACACCGGGGAGCTGTTTTTT. Translated, it gives CAWRWGGADTGELFF. The variable domain in full, completed from reference TRBV30 and TRBJ2-2, reads SQTIHQWPATLVQPVGSPLSLECTVEGTSNPNLYWYRQAAGRGLQLLFYSVGIGQISSEVPQNLSASRPQDRQFILSSKKLLLSDSGFYLCAWRWGGADTGELFFGEGSRLTVL.

In this sample, this clonotype turned up a few times. This sequence joins TRBV7-2 and TRBJ2-3, with D possibly matching TRBD2 (7 bases). The germline gives CDR1 SGHTA, CDR2 FQGNSA. This CDR3 has 14 amino acids. V was clipped by 3 bases and J by 6 bases, with 13 bases between them. CDR3 sequence: CASSLKQGGDTQYF. For the CDR3, the DNA is TGTGCCAGCAGCTTGAAACAGGGAGGGGATACGCAGTATTTT.